In its sample, the clone carrying this T cell receptor beta chain was seen a few times. Germline CDR1 reads SGDLS; CDR2 reads YYNGEE. The CDR3 has 14 amino acids. V was shortened by 0 bases and J by 3 bases, with 9 bases between the two germline ends. The sample belongs to a study of T-cell reconstitution after alpha-beta-depleted transplantation in children. Preparation of the TCRbeta library used unique molecular identifiers. Each CDR3 protein is one row after TCRdb ran MiXCR on the PCR reads. The data contain some 500,000 distinct CDR3 sequences, around 19% of them seen just once; the ten biggest clones take up more than 2.5%.

Material: PBMCs from the stem cell graft donor, obtained from the stem cell graft. The receptor was derived from a human donor who donated a stem cell graft to a child with acute lymphoblastic leukemia. This sequence joins TRBV9 and TRBJ1-1; D remains ambiguous. This chain's CDR3 is CASSVVVLDTEAFF. As DNA, the CDR3 is TGTGCCAGCAGCGTAGTGGTGCTCGACACTGAAGCTTTCTTT.